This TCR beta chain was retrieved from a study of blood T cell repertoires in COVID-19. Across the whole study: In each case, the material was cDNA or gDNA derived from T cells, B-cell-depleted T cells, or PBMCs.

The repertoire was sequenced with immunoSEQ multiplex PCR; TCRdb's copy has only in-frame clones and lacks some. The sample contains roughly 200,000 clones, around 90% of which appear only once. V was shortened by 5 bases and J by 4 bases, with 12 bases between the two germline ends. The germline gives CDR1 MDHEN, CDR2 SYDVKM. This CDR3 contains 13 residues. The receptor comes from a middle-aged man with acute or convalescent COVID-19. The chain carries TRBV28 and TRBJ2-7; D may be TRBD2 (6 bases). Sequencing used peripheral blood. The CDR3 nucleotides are TGTGCCAGCAGTCCCTCCAGCGGGTACGAGCAGTACTTC. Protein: CASSPSSGYEQYF.